This T cell receptor (beta chain) was retrieved from a study of circulating CD8 cells and anti-PD-1 response in melanoma. Turning to the study itself: About 50% of the 13 melanoma patients received first-line anti-PD-1 therapy.

TCR libraries were prepared from about 15 ng of total RNA with the QIAseq Immune Repertoire TCR panel. TCRdb independently ran MiXCR on the reads; one entry per CDR3 protein. This table holds 1,800 or so distinct CDR3 sequences, 7.4% found once. Live CD3+CD8+TCRalphabeta+ cells were sorted into four subsets by PD-1 and/or TIGIT. Study findings and constraints: Published repertoire comparisons used only baseline and M1 samples.

V lost 4 bases and J lost 0, with 14 bases in between. The germline V gene encodes CDR1 SQVTM and CDR2 ANQGSEA. CDR3 length: 15 amino acids. By its share, this clonotype is medium-sized. The antigen remains undetermined. The receptor was derived from a human donor with melanoma. The sample consisted of CD8+ T cells from PBMCs, taken at baseline or after one month of anti-PD-1 therapy (not recorded which). The V and J genes are TRBV29-1 and TRBJ2-3, with D tentatively TRBD2 (5 bases). CDR3 sequence: CSVVSGGLSTDTQYF. The CDR3 bases are TGCAGCGTTGTATCAGGAGGTCTAAGCACAGATACGCAGTATTTT.